Shown below are 28 T cell receptor beta chains from a single sample sequenced in a study of CD8+CD57+ T cells in acquired aplastic anemia. Genomic DNA, serving as template, underwent TCR beta VDJ and CDR3 profiling. TCRdb re-called the reads with MiXCR, one entry per CDR3 protein. The sample contains a few hundred thousand distinct CDR3 sequences, about half of which appear only once. Sequencing was done on patients that had shown CD8+CD57+ cell expansion by flow cytometry. Material: sorted CD4+, CD8+, or CD8+CD57+ T cells (not recorded which) from PBMCs. The receptors were sampled from a human donor with aplastic anemia.

Ten or more counts support this clonotype. The V and J genes are TRBV4-1 and TRBJ2-2; 8 nucleotides align to TRBD1. Germline CDR1 reads MGHRA; CDR2 reads YSYEKL. The CDR3 contains 16 residues. V lost 0 bases to trimming and J lost 1 base; unmatched junction nucleotides: 1. The CDR3 nucleotides read TGCGCCAGCAGCCAAGAAACAGGGGGGAACACCGGGGAGCTGTTTTTT. This encodes CASSQETGGNTGELFF.

This clonotype appeared a few times. This may be a read error: a much more frequent sequence differs by one nucleotide. CDR3 sequence (DNA): TGTGCCAGCAGCGCCCATCAGAGCTCCTACGAGCAGTTCTTC. It yields the protein CASSAHQSSYEQFF. The genes are TRBV9 and TRBJ2-1, with D uncertain. The CDR3 consists of 14 residues. In germline, CDR1 is SGDLS, CDR2 YYNGEE. V was cut by 3 bases and J by 10 bases, with 17 bases left in between.

The J gene is TRBJ2-2, the V gene TRBV12-3 or TRBV12-4; weak D call: TRBD2 (6 bases). Trimming took 8 bases from V and 7 from J, leaving 17 bases between them. This CDR3 spans 14 amino acids. For the CDR3, the DNA is TGTGCCAGCCGTGGGCCAACGACTAGCGGGGAGCTGTTTTTT. This sequence encodes CASRGPTTSGELFF.

The rearrangement joins TRBV2 to TRBJ1-1; D is ambiguous. The V end lost 8 bases, the J end lost 4 bases, and 14 bases lay between the germline ends. In germline, CDR1 is SNHLY, CDR2 FYNNEI. CDR3 length equals 13 residues. The CDR3 region has the DNA TGTGCCAGCTTCGGGATGATGTCCACTGAAGCTTTCTTT. This translates into CASFGMMSTEAFF.

This clonotype showed up just a few times. The genes are TRBV7-9 and TRBJ1-3, with D unresolved. Germline V gives CDR1 SEHNR, CDR2 FQNEAQ (reference sequence). Trimming left V 2 bases short and J 0 bases short, with 11 bases between. This CDR3 comprises 16 residues. The CDR3 sequence: CASSLPGADSGNTIYF. The DNA of the CDR3 is TGTGCCAGCAGCTTACCAGGAGCCGACTCTGGAAACACCATATATTTT.

This clonotype was counted many times. The chain uses TRBV20-1 and TRBJ2-5, with D possibly being TRBD2 (7 bases). CDR3 length equals 13 residues. Trimming left V 1 base short and J 5 bases short, with 11 bases between. Germline assignment: CDR1 DFQATT and CDR2 SNEGSKA (reference sequence). The CDR3 coding sequence is TGCAGTGCTAGAGTGCGGGGGCGGGAGACCCAGTACTTC. Translating it yields CSARVRGRETQYF.

This clonotype was counted a few times. The chain has TRBV3-1 and TRBJ2-1; D is possibly TRBD2 (7 bases). Germline V gives CDR1 LGHDT, CDR2 YNNKEL (reference sequence). CDR3 length equals 13 residues. The V and J ends lost 7 bases and 4 bases respectively, with 11 bases between them. The CDR3 DNA sequence: TGTGCCAGCAACGGGGGGCGATACAATGAGCAGTTCTTC. Translating gives CASNGGRYNEQFF.

Ten or more counts support this clonotype. The CDR3 spells CASSTPGRGQGTDTQYF. CDR3 in DNA: TGTGCCAGCAGCACCCCGGGCAGGGGGCAGGGGACAGATACGCAGTATTTT. This chain connects TRBV9 to TRBJ2-3; 8 nucleotides align to TRBD1. This CDR3 region has 17 residues. CDR1 and CDR2 (germline): SGDLS, YYNGEE. The V and J ends lost 4 bases and 3 bases, in that order; junction bases with no gene match: 13.

This clonotype was observed a single time. This chain connects TRBV10-2 to TRBJ2-7, with unresolved D. Germline V CDR1 and CDR2: WSHSY, SAAADI. Trimming took 2 bases from V and 5 from J, leaving 7 bases between them. CDR3 size: 12 residues. The CDR3 protein is CASSETGNEQYF. CDR3 nucleotide sequence: TGCGCCAGCAGTGAGACTGGGAACGAGCAGTACTTC.

Of note for this clonotype: This may be a read error, as it is one base from a much larger clone. The chain is built from TRBV12-3 or TRBV12-4 and TRBJ2-3; D gene unclear. This CDR3 is 14 amino acids long. The CDR3 DNA is TGTGTCAGCAGTTTCCAGGTCTCCACAGATACGCAGTATTTT. Amino acids: CVSSFQVSTDTQYF.

The chain is built from TRBV7-3 and TRBJ2-7; 14 bases are shared with TRBD2. The CDR3 is 16 residues long. Per germline, CDR1 SGHTA and CDR2 FQGTGA. With 5 bases clipped from V and 7 bases from J, the junction kept 10 bases outside the gene matches. CDR3 sequence: CASSKNPGLAGEEQYF. In nucleotides, the CDR3 is TGTGCCAGCAGCAAAAATCCGGGACTAGCGGGGGAAGAGCAGTACTTC.

Many counts were recorded for this clonotype. This chain joins TRBV7-8 and TRBJ1-2, with 7 bases that match TRBD1. The germline CDR1 and CDR2 sequences are SGHVS and FQNEAQ. The V gene end was trimmed by 5 bases and the J gene end by 8 bases; junction bases not matched to a gene: 8. The CDR3 is 13 residues long. The CDR3 loop reads CASSTGTDSGYTF. For the CDR3, the DNA is TGTGCCAGCAGCACGGGGACAGACTCGGGCTACACCTTC.

In this sample, this clonotype turned up many times. The gene calls are TRBV19 and TRBJ1-2; D not resolved. Germline V lookup: CDR1 LNHDA, CDR2 SQIVND (reference sequence). Trimming removed 2 bases from V and 2 bases from J, with 9 bases in between. The CDR3 is made up of 14 amino acids. CDR3 sequence: CASSIRAINYGYTF. CDR3 nucleotides: TGTGCCAGTAGTATACGGGCCATAAACTATGGCTACACCTTC.

This clonotype was picked up many times. The chain couples TRBV6-2 or TRBV6-3 to TRBJ1-6, with 7 positions matching TRBD1. The length of the CDR3 is 14 residues. Germline-derived CDR1 and CDR2 are MNHEY and SVGEGT. V trimming: 6 bases; J trimming: 9 bases; junction bases outside the gene matches: 8. DNA of the CDR3: TGTGCCAGCAGCCCGACAGGGCTAAGTTCACCCCTCCACTTT. Amino acids: CASSPTGLSSPLHF.

This clonotype showed up just a few times. The chain joins TRBV7-6 to TRBJ2-1, with D unclear. There are 17 residues in the CDR3. Germline CDR1 SGHVS, CDR2 FNYEAQ. The V and J ends lost 5 bases and 0 bases respectively, with 17 bases between them. This chain's CDR3 is CASSPKATTSSYNEQFF. The CDR3 DNA is TGTGCCAGCAGCCCAAAGGCGACAACCAGCTCCTACAATGAGCAGTTCTTC.

The chain is built from TRBV10-3 and TRBJ1-2, with 12 bases matching TRBD1. Germline values: CDR1 ENHRY, CDR2 SYGVKD. The CDR3 consists of 15 residues. The V and J ends lost 4 bases and 4 bases, in that order; junction bases with no gene match: 4. For the CDR3, the DNA is TGTGCCATCAGTGCGGGACAGGGGGCTCTCTATGGCTACACCTTC. Its protein is CAISAGQGALYGYTF.

This clonotype was recorded many times. The chain carries TRBV5-1 and TRBJ2-1, with 13 bases lining up with TRBD2. The V gene end was trimmed by 3 bases and the J gene end by 5 bases; junction bases not matched to a gene: 5. Germline V lookup: CDR1 SGHRS, CDR2 YFSETQ. The length of the CDR3 is 16 residues. The CDR3 protein is CASSWRLAGGHNEQFF. The DNA of the CDR3 is TGCGCCAGCAGCTGGAGACTAGCGGGGGGCCACAATGAGCAGTTCTTC.

This clonotype was observed a few times. The chain employs TRBV3-1 and TRBJ1-5; no clear D gene. Per the germline V gene, CDR1 is LGHDT and CDR2 is YNNKEL (reference sequence). The V and J ends lost 0 bases and 5 bases respectively, with 5 bases between them. The CDR3 length is 13 residues. The CDR3 nucleotides read TGTGCCAGCAGCCAAGATATACATCAGCCCCAGCATTTT. Protein: CASSQDIHQPQHF.

With respect to this clonotype: At one boundary the junction diverges from the germline segment, which might be a read error. The V call is TRBV7-9, the J call TRBJ2-3; D perhaps matches TRBD2 (5 bases). The CDR3 runs 14 residues. Germline V lookup: CDR1 SEHNR, CDR2 FQNEAQ (reference sequence). CDR3 bases: TGTGCCGGCAGCTCCGTGGGAGAAACAGATACGCAGTATTTT. It is translated as CAGSSVGETDTQYF.

In its sample, this clonotype was seen many times. The chain carries TRBV6-5 and TRBJ1-6, with 8 nucleotides matching TRBD1. Germline lookup yields CDR1 MNHEY and CDR2 SVGAGI. The CDR3 runs 15 residues. V shed 2 bases, J shed 6 bases, and the junction held 3 bases outside the gene matches. CDR3 amino acids: CASSYLDRGNSPLHF. Written as DNA, the CDR3 is TGTGCCAGCAGTTACCTCGACAGGGGTAATTCACCCCTCCACTTT.

For this clonotype: A much larger clone lies a single base off, so this may be a read error. The chain uses TRBV10-3 and TRBJ2-3; 7 bases match TRBD1. The CDR3 extends over 14 amino acids. From germline, CDR1 is ENHRY and CDR2 SYGVKD. V was clipped by 10 bases and J by 3 bases; unmatched bases: 10. The chain's CDR3 is CASAETGRTDTQYF. The CDR3 DNA sequence: TGTGCCAGCGCCGAGACAGGGCGGACAGATACGCAGTATTTT.

This clonotype was seen a single time. The chain couples TRBV5-1 to TRBJ2-7; D tentatively reads TRBD1 or TRBD2 (6 bases each). V was trimmed by 4 bases and J by 7 bases, leaving 18 bases between them. Germline assignment: CDR1 SGHRS and CDR2 YFSETQ. This CDR3 is built from 14 residues. The CDR3 DNA sequence: TGCGCCAGCAGCGAAGGGACACGTGCGGGAGAGCAGTACTTC. Amino acids: CASSEGTRAGEQYF. Full variable domain (remainder filled in from reference TRBV5-1 and TRBJ2-7): KAGVTQTPRYLIKTRGQQVTLSCSPISGHRSVSWYQQTPGQGLQFLFEYFSETQRNKGNFPGRFSGRQFSNSRSEMNVSTLELGDSALYLCASSEGTRAGEQYFGPGTRLTVT.

This clonotype has ten or more counts. The rearrangement uses TRBV19 and TRBJ2-7; 10 bases line up with TRBD1. This CDR3 comprises 15 residues. Unmatched junction bases numbered 8, after V lost 6 bases and J lost 3 bases. The germline V gene encodes CDR1 LNHDA and CDR2 SQIVND (reference sequence). The CDR3 DNA reads as TGTGCCAGTAGAGGGGGGGACAGGGGTGTCTACGAGCAGTACTTC. Translation: CASRGGDRGVYEQYF.

This clonotype has more than one count but fewer than ten. The rearrangement links TRBV2 to TRBJ2-3, with D possibly TRBD2 on 7 matching bases. The CDR3 has 16 residues. Germline lookup yields CDR1 SNHLY and CDR2 FYNNEI. V was clipped by 5 bases and J by 4 bases, with 19 bases between them. As DNA, the CDR3 is TGTGCCAGCAGTCCCCCCAGGGGAGGGATCGCAGATACGCAGTATTTT. Residues: CASSPPRGGIADTQYF.

This sequence joins TRBV15 and TRBJ1-1; D possibly corresponds to TRBD1 (5 bases). The CDR3 is 13 amino acids. Germline CDR1 is LNHNV and CDR2 is YYDKDF (reference sequence). Trimming cost V 6 bases and J 9 bases, with 17 bases left between them. DNA of the CDR3: TGTGCCACCAGAGCCCAAGGGACCATCCAAGCTTTCTTT. It encodes CATRAQGTIQAFF.

The chain couples TRBV7-9 to TRBJ1-1; D remains ambiguous. The CDR3 sequence is 13 residues long. Looked up from germline, CDR1 is SEHNR and CDR2 is FQNEAQ (reference sequence). The V end lost 6 bases, the J end lost 1 base, and 9 bases lay between the germline ends. This CDR3 is CASRALTNTEAFF. In DNA form, the CDR3 reads TGTGCCAGCAGGGCTTTAACGAACACTGAAGCTTTCTTT.

This clonotype was recorded at least ten times. The chain employs TRBV12-3 or TRBV12-4 and TRBJ2-3; 9 bases match TRBD2. The length of the CDR3 is 16 residues. V was clipped by 5 bases and J by 10 bases; unmatched bases: 16. The CDR3 region has the DNA TGTGCCAGCAGTCCCACAATCCGCGGGGGGGCCGTGGCGCAGTATTTT. It encodes CASSPTIRGGAVAQYF.

This clonotype was seen a few times. This CDR3 reads CASSLGTARPTLHF. CDR3 DNA sequence: TGTGCCAGCAGCTTAGGGACAGCGCGCCCCACCCTCCACTTT. The chain recombines TRBV7-8 with TRBJ1-6; tentatively, D is TRBD1 (6 bases). Trimming took off 1 base at V and 14 bases at J, with 15 bases between the two ends. This CDR3 has 14 residues. Germline V gene lookup returns CDR1 SGHVS and CDR2 FQNEAQ.